This T cell receptor (beta chain) stems from a study of blood T cell repertoires in COVID-19. Clones were read by immunoSEQ multiplex PCR, and TCRdb kept only the in-frame ones, dropping some. The sample has around 250,000 clones; roughly nine tenths are singletons. Sequencing was performed on peripheral blood. The clonotype originates from a man aged 60 to 69 with acute or convalescent COVID-19.

The CDR3 sequence: CASQQGLNQPQHF. The CDR3 nucleotides are TGTGCCAGTCAACAGGGGCTGAATCAGCCCCAGCATTTT. V gene TRBV19 combines with J gene TRBJ1-5; 7 nucleotides match TRBD1. CDR3 length equals 13 residues. The germline V gene encodes CDR1 LNHDA and CDR2 SQIVND (reference sequence). The junction had 5 bases not matched to a gene; V was cut back by 8 bases and J by 4 bases.